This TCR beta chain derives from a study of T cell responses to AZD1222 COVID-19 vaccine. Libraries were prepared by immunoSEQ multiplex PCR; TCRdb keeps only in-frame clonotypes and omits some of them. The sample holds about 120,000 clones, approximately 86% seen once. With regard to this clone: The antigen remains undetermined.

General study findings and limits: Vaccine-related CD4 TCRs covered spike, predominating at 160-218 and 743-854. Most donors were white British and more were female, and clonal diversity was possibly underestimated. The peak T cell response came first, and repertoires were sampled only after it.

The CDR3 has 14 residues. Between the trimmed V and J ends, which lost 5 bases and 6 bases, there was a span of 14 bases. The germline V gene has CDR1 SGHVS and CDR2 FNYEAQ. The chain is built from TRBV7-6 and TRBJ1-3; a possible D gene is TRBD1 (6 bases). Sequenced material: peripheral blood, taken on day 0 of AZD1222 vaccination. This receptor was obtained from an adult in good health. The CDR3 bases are TGTGCCAGCAGCAGGGGGGGTCTCGAAAACACCATATATTTT. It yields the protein CASSRGGLENTIYF.